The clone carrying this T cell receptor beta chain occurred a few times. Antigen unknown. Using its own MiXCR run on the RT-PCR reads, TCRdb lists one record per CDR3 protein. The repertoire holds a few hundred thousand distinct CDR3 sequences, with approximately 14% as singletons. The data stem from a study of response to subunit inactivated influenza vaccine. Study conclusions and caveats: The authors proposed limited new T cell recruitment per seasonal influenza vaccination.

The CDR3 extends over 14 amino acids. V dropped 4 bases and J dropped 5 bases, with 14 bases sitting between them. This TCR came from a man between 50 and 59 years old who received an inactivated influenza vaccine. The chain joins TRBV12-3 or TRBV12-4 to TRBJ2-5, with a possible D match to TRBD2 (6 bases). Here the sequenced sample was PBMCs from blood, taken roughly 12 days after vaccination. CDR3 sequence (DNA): TGTGCCAGCAGTTACGGGAGTGACGCGGAGACCCAGTACTTC. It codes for CASSYGSDAETQYF.